The rows below give T cell receptor beta chains drawn from one sample of a study of cytomegalovirus exposure and HLA in healthy donors. Method: immunoSEQ multiplex PCR; TCRdb's copy keeps in-frame clones and lacks some. This sample has about 170,000 clones, with about 75% found just once. The sequencing sample was made of PBMCs. These receptors all stem from a female donor in good health and CMV-seronegative. Each CDR3 is given with its conserved first and last residue. A D gene is named only where the DNA matches it firmly. A clone size is listed for some rows: how often the clone was seen (once, few, many), or a class if it is expanded.

J | size | D | V | DNA | CDR3
TRBJ2-1 | - | TRBD2 | TRBV6-1 | TGTGCCAGCAGTGGCGGACTAGCGGGGGGGCCTTCCTACAATGAGCAGTTCTTC | CASSGGLAGGPSYNEQFF
TRBJ1-2 | once | TRBD1 | TRBV5-1 | TGCGCCAGCACGACAGGGGGGACTAACTATGGCTACACCTTC | CASTTGGTNYGYTF
TRBJ2-3 | - | - | TRBV6-5 | TGTGCCAGCAACCCCCCGGAGGGAGGAGATACGCAGTATTTT | CASNPPEGGDTQYF
TRBJ2-7 | once | TRBD2 | TRBV7-9 | TGTGCCAGCAGCGCCCCGACTAGCGGGAGAGGCGAGCAGTACTTC | CASSAPTSGRGEQYF
TRBJ1-6 | few | TRBD1 | TRBV10-3 | TGTGCCATCACCAGCGGGGGACAGTACTCACCCCTCCACTTT | CAITSGGQYSPLHF
TRBJ2-2 | - | - | TRBV19 | TGTGCCAGTAGTATCGGGTCGACCGGGGAGCTGTTTTTT | CASSIGSTGELFF
TRBJ1-5 | - | TRBD1 | TRBV19 | TGTGCCAGTAGTGTAGGGACAGGACCTCAGTGGCCCCAGCATTTT | CASSVGTGPQWPQHF
TRBJ2-7 | - | TRBD1 | TRBV6-1 | TGTGCCAGCAGTGAACTCGGGACAGGGGTCGGCGAGCAGTACTTC | CASSELGTGVGEQYF
TRBJ1-3 | - | - | TRBV5-1 | TGCGCCAGCAGCTCCCTTACAGGGGGAAACACCATATATTTT | CASSSLTGGNTIYF
TRBJ1-1 | few | - | TRBV19 | TGTGCCAGTAGTGGGACCGGGGGAGGAGGCACTGAAGCTTTCTTT | CASSGTGGGGTEAFF
TRBJ2-7 | - | - | TRBV11-3 | TGTGCCAGCAGCTTAGCAGGGGAGAAGAAGCAGTACTTC | CASSLAGEKKQYF
TRBJ2-1 | - | TRBD2 | TRBV5-1 | TGCGCCAGCAGCTTAGGACTAGCGGGTAACAATGAGCAGTTCTTC | CASSLGLAGNNEQFF
TRBJ1-1 | - | - | TRBV15 | TGTGCCACCAGCAGAGGAGGTAGGAACACTGAAGCTTTCTTT | CATSRGGRNTEAFF
TRBJ1-1 | - | TRBD1 | TRBV7-9 | TGTGCCAGCAGCACTACAGGGGGAACTGAAGCTTTCTTT | CASSTTGGTEAFF
TRBJ1-1 | - | - | TRBV27 | TGTGCCAGCAGTTTATCCGGGTACACTGAAGCTTTCTTT | CASSLSGYTEAFF
TRBJ1-5 | once | TRBD1 | TRBV7-9 | TGTGCCAGCAGCTCCAACAGGGGAAGCAATCAGCCCCAGCATTTT | CASSSNRGSNQPQHF
TRBJ1-1 | - | - | TRBV19 | TGTGCCAGTAGTCCTTCTCTTAACACTGAAGCTTTCTTT | CASSPSLNTEAFF
TRBJ1-2 | - | - | TRBV5-1 | TGCGCCAGCAGCTATCCAGGAGGGGTAAATGGCTACACCTTC | CASSYPGGVNGYTF
TRBJ1-1 | once | - | TRBV30 | TGTGCCTGGAGTTTATTGGAGGGGATGAACACTGAAGCTTTCTTT | CAWSLLEGMNTEAFF
TRBJ1-6 | - | TRBD1 | TRBV4-1 | TGCGCCAGCAGCCAAGTGTCCGACAGGGAAGGGTCACCCCTCCACTTT | CASSQVSDREGSPLHF
TRBJ1-4 | - | - | TRBV5-1 | TGCGCCAGCAGCCTGCTGGGGGGGGGCACTAATGAAAAACTGTTTTTT | CASSLLGGGTNEKLFF
TRBJ2-7 | few | TRBD1 | TRBV5-4 | TGTGCCAGCAGCTCAGACAGGGGGTACTACGAGCAGTACTTC | CASSSDRGYYEQYF
TRBJ2-7 | - | TRBD2 | TRBV2 | TGTGCCAGCAGTGAGGCGGGAGGGTTCCCCTACGAGCAGTACTTC | CASSEAGGFPYEQYF
TRBJ2-2 | - | TRBD1 | TRBV7-3 | TGTGCCAGCAGCTTAATAGGGGGCGCCTCCGGGGAGCTGTTTTTT | CASSLIGGASGELFF
TRBJ2-5 | - | - | TRBV30 | TGTGCCTGGAGTGCTGGGCTTGGGCAAGAGACCCAGTACTTC | CAWSAGLGQETQYF
TRBJ2-6 | - | - | TRBV4-2 | TGTGCCAGCAGCCCTGGGACTGACTCTGGGGCCAACGTCCTGACTTTC | CASSPGTDSGANVLTF
TRBJ1-1 | - | - | TRBV5-1 | TGCGCCAGCGGCCCCACTACCGGGACACTGGGCACTGAAGCTTTCTTT | CASGPTTGTLGTEAFF
TRBJ1-4 | - | TRBD1 | TRBV5-1 | TGCGCCAGCAGCTTAGGACAGGGTACTGAAAAACTGTTTTTT | CASSLGQGTEKLFF
TRBJ2-2 | - | TRBD1 | TRBV13 | TGTGCCAGCAGCCGCACCGGGACAGCTAACACCGGGGAGCTGTTTTTT | CASSRTGTANTGELFF
TRBJ2-7 | few | - | TRBV27 | TGTGCCAGCAGTTTATCGGGCAGGAACTACGAGCAGTACTTC | CASSLSGRNYEQYF
TRBJ1-6 | - | - | TRBV27 | TGTGCCAGCAGTTTTGGAGCCTCACCCCTCCACTTT | CASSFGASPLHF
TRBJ2-3 | - | TRBD2 | TRBV5-1 | TGCGCCAGCAGCACACTAGCGGGATCGCCAGATACGCAGTATTTT | CASSTLAGSPDTQYF
TRBJ2-5 | - | TRBD2 | TRBV7-9 | TGTGCCAGCAGCCCGGGACTAGCGGGAGGGCAAGAGACCCAGTACTTC | CASSPGLAGGQETQYF
TRBJ1-4 | - | - | TRBV5-1 | TGCGCCAGCAGCTCGGACTTTGGCGGTGAAAAACTGTTTTTT | CASSSDFGGEKLFF
TRBJ1-1 | few | - | TRBV5-4 | TGTGCCAGCAGCGCCGCGGTTCGGGGGGCGAACGCTGAAGCTTTCTTT | CASSAAVRGANAEAFF
TRBJ2-4 | - | TRBD1 | TRBV15 | TGTGCCACCAGCTCCCATTTACAGGGGGGATTCAAAAACATTCAGTACTTC | CATSSHLQGGFKNIQYF
TRBJ2-1 | few | TRBD2 | TRBV7-3 | TGTGCCAGCAGCTCCGACCGCGGGGGGGCAGGGAATGAGCAGTTCTTC | CASSSDRGGAGNEQFF
TRBJ2-1 | - | TRBD2 | TRBV7-2 | TGTGCCAGCAGCTCGGGACTAGCGGGGGCGCTTGGGCAGTTCTTC | CASSSGLAGALGQFF
TRBJ2-1 | - | TRBD1 | TRBV2 | TGTGCCAGCAGTCGGACAGGGGTATTAGATGAGCAGTTCTTC | CASSRTGVLDEQFF
TRBJ2-5 | - | - | TRBV14 | TGTGCCAGCAGCCAAGAGGCAGGGTCGAAGACCCAGTACTTC | CASSQEAGSKTQYF
TRBJ2-7 | - | TRBD2 | TRBV11-2 | TGTGCCAGCAGCTTAGAGAGGGGGACTAGCGGCGAGCAGTACTTC | CASSLERGTSGEQYF
TRBJ2-7 | few | - | TRBV9 | TGTGCCAGCAGCGTAGCAACGACAGGTTCCTACGAGCAGTACTTC | CASSVATTGSYEQYF
TRBJ2-1 | - | - | TRBV5-1 | TGCGCCAGCAGCTTGGACAGGTGGAAGAATGAGCAGTTCTTC | CASSLDRWKNEQFF
TRBJ1-2 | - | TRBD1 | TRBV19 | TGTGCCAGCCGGGAATCTCGACAGGGTACCTATGGCTACACCTTC | CASRESRQGTYGYTF
TRBJ1-6 | - | TRBD1 | TRBV5-1 | TGCGCCAGCAGCTTGGCCGACAGGGCGGGACCCCTCCACTTT | CASSLADRAGPLHF
TRBJ2-1 | few | TRBD2 | TRBV7-2 | TGTGCCAGCAGCTTGACTAGCGGGAGCTGGGGTGAGCAGTTCTTC | CASSLTSGSWGEQFF
TRBJ2-5 | - | TRBD2 | TRBV6-1 | TGTGCCAGCAGTCCGACTAGCGGTCAAGAGACCCAGTACTTC | CASSPTSGQETQYF
TRBJ2-7 | - | TRBD2 | TRBV6-5 | TGTGCCAGCAGTAGACTAGCGGGGAGCTCCTACGAGCAGTACTTC | CASSRLAGSSYEQYF
TRBJ1-5 | once | - | TRBV5-1 | TGCGCCAGCAGCTTGGCCGGGGGGAATCAGCCCCAGCATTTT | CASSLAGGNQPQHF
TRBJ1-4 | - | - | TRBV7-9 | TGTGCCAGCAGTCAGGCGGGGTTAACTAATGAAAAACTGTTTTTT | CASSQAGLTNEKLFF
TRBJ1-6 | - | TRBD1 | TRBV5-6 | TGTGCCAGCAGCTTAACAGGGGCCTCCTATAATTCACCCCTCCACTTT | CASSLTGASYNSPLHF
TRBJ1-5 | - | TRBD1 | TRBV9 | TGTGCCAGCAGCGTAGGAGCAGGGGGGAGTCAGCCCCAGCATTTT | CASSVGAGGSQPQHF
TRBJ1-1 | few | TRBD1 | TRBV30 | TGTGCCTGGAATCAGGGGGCGGACACTGAAGCTTTCTTT | CAWNQGADTEAFF